A selection of T cell receptor beta chains follows, all from one sample in a study of low-dose radiotherapy and immunotherapy resistance in tumors. Via MiXCR, TCRdb re-called the reads, giving one row per CDR3 protein. Of more than 90,000 distinct CDR3 sequences in the sample, around 21% were seen once. The material sequenced was PBMCs, taken after low-dose radiotherapy plus immunotherapy. These receptors were obtained from a male donor with prostate cancer. The CDR3 runs from the conserved cysteine through the conserved F or W. A D gene is named only where the DNA matches it firmly. Expanded clones get a size class; other rows say once, few or many, or leave the size out.

J gene	V gene	D gene	clone size	CDR3 DNA	CDR3 protein
TRBJ2-1	TRBV11-2	-	many	TGTGCCAGCAGCTTAGATGGGGGGTGGGTCAATGAGCAGTTCTTC	CASSLDGGWVNEQFF
TRBJ2-3	TRBV3-1	TRBD2	many	TGTGCCAGCAGTCTAGCGGATAGCACAGATACGCAGTATTTT	CASSLADSTDTQYF
TRBJ1-1	TRBV30	-	many	TGTGCCTGGAGTCTTCTGTCGTCCGACACTGAAGCTTTCTTT	CAWSLLSSDTEAFF
TRBJ2-3	TRBV19	-	many	TGTGCCAGTCAGGGAGATACGCAGTATTTT	CASQGDTQYF
TRBJ2-2	TRBV10-3	-	many	TGTGCCATCAGTGAGACAGGGATAACCGGGGAGCTGTTTTTT	CAISETGITGELFF
TRBJ2-3	TRBV7-8	-	many	TGTGCCAGCAGCTTAGTGGGGGCCGGGTCAGATACGCAGTATTTT	CASSLVGAGSDTQYF
TRBJ2-1	TRBV5-1	TRBD2	-	TGCGCCAGCAGCCCGACCGCCGCTAGCGGGGTGGGTGAGCAGTTCTTC	CASSPTAASGVGEQFF
TRBJ1-5	TRBV4-1	-	many	TGCGCCAGCAGCGCAAGCTCCGGGTTCAATCAGCCCCAGCATTTT	CASSASSGFNQPQHF
TRBJ1-1	TRBV6-1	-	-	TGTGCCATCAGTGAAGGACAGTTTATCGCTGAAGCTTTCTTT	CAISEGQFIAEAFF
TRBJ1-2	TRBV7-9	TRBD1	-	TGTGCCAGCAGCTGGGGGTCTGACAGGGATGTTGGCTACACCTTC	CASSWGSDRDVGYTF
TRBJ2-1	TRBV7-2	-	many	TGTGCCAGCAGCTTAGGGCCCCGAGGGCACAATGAGCAGTTCTTC	CASSLGPRGHNEQFF
TRBJ2-2	TRBV7-9	-	few	TGTGCCAGCAGCTTTTCCCGATCGAACACCGGGGAGCTGTTTTTT	CASSFSRSNTGELFF
TRBJ2-7	TRBV12-3/TRBV12-4	TRBD2	many	TGTGCCAGCAGTCCTCGGACTAGCGCGGGCGGCTACGAGCAGTACTTC	CASSPRTSAGGYEQYF
TRBJ2-5	TRBV4-3	TRBD2	-	TGCGCCAGCAGCCATCCCAACAGGGGGAAAGGGGGACTAGCGGGGACCTTGGCCCAGTACTTC	CASSHPNRGKGGLAGTLAQYF
TRBJ1-5	TRBV4-1	-	many	TGCGCCAGCAGCCCCCGACCTCCTGGTCTTTCGGGCAATCAGCCCCAGCATTTT	CASSPRPPGLSGNQPQHF
TRBJ2-1	TRBV9	TRBD1	many	TGTGCCAGCAGCGTAGAGGGGACAGGGGGGTACAATGAGCAGTTCTTC	CASSVEGTGGYNEQFF
TRBJ2-7	TRBV5-1	TRBD1	many	TGCGCCAGCAGCCAAACCGGGACAGTCTCCTACGAGCAGTACTTC	CASSQTGTVSYEQYF